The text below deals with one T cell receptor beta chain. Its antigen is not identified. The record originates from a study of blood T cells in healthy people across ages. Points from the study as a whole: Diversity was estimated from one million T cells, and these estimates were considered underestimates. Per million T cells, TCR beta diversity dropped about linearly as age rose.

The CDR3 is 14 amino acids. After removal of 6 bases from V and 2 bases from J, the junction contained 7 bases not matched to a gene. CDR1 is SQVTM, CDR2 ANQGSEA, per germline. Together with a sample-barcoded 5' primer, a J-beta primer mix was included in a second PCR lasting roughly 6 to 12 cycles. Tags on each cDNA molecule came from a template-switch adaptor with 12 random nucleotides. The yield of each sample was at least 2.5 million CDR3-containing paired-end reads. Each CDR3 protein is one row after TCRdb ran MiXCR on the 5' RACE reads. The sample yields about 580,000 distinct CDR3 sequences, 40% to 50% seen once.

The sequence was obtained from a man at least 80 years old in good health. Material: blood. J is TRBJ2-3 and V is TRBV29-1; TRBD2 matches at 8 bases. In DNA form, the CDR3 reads TGCAGCGTAGATTTTAGCGGGACCACAGATACGCAGTATTTT. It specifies CSVDFSGTTDTQYF.